This entry concerns a single T cell receptor beta chain. This clonotype was detected a few times. Its antigen is currently not known. No much larger clone exists at a distance of one base, and base qualities are not known. The listed sequencing device is Illumina HiSeq 2000. Multiplex PCR amplification was used to generate the TCR beta chain libraries. High-throughput sequencing was used to analyze the amplified TCR beta chain products. TCRdb reanalyzed the raw reads on its own, using fastp at Q25 for trimming and MiXCR for clone calling, and kept in-frame beta chains. Every distinct CDR3 protein forms one entry, paired with its most common genes and DNA. In all, the sample holds about 200,000 distinct CDR3 sequences, and roughly 29% of those were seen once. Roughly 4% of the sample lies in the top ten. The data originate from a study of breast tumors, draining lymph nodes, adjacent tissues (dated by TCRdb to 2016 to 2017). With respect to the entire study: Breast cancer patients provided tumor, adjacent nontumor tissue and axillary lymph nodes, and the study compared the TCR beta repertoires across these three sources. In human breast cancer, the study set out to assess how tumor, surrounding tissue and draining lymph node repertoires relate to one another and whether T cells might be exchanged between them.

Broad study findings and their caveats: The conclusion that tumor T cells originate in lymph nodes was presented as consistent with a hypothesis rather than as directly demonstrated. A scenario in which most tumor T cells derive from the lymph node and then expand within tumor tissue was judged to be consistent with the data. Tumor and nontumor tissue repertoires were found to be significantly more similar in luminal-like than in basal-like breast cancer. Tumors showed preferential V and J gene usage, and their T-cell repertoire diversity fell below that of lymph nodes yet above that of nontumor tissue.

The axillary draining lymph nodes of breast cancer patients were the source of the lymph node samples. This sequence originates from a female donor with breast cancer. Some clones in this sample may be carry-over from other donors' samples. Sequenced material: axillary lymph node tissue.

The nucleotides are TGTGCCAGCAGCCAAGGACTAGTCGCTGGGGGAGGTGAGCAGTTCTTC. Translation gives CASSQGLVAGGGEQFF. The chain couples TRBV3-1 to TRBJ2-1; TRBD2 could be the D gene, as 6 bases match. From the cysteine up to the phenylalanine, the CDR3 has a length of 16 residues. CDR3 DNA only is kept here, 48 bases in frame from base 1. According to the germline V gene (reference sequence), CDR1 reads LGHDT and CDR2 reads YNNKEL. V and J lose 1 base and 9 bases, and a span of 19 bases separates them.